This section outlines one T cell receptor beta chain sequence together with its context. No antigen is known for it. Nothing much larger sits one base from this clone, and base qualities are not available. Participants in the prospective study were aged about 18 to 95 years, lived in 20 to 30 United States geographic areas, and enrolled through a virtual design. Cohort assignment in the prospective study relied on participant-reported clinical history from a screening survey and a study questionnaire. In the prospective study, whole blood, serum and a nasopharyngeal or oropharyngeal swab were collected from each participant by mobile phlebotomists. Additional blood draws and questionnaires over a roughly two-month period could optionally be provided by prospective study participants. Before DNA extraction, blood samples from the prospective study were shipped at room temperature or frozen. These data come from a study of blood T cell repertoires in COVID-19 (TCRdb year 2020). Some background on the complete study: Collaborator samples came from the United States, Italy and Spain and covered acute and convalescent phases of COVID-19. A de-identified subject ID, COVID-19 status, age in years and sex were almost always included in the sample metadata. Where HLA class I and class II types were available, the types were taken from metadata supplied by the sample provider, not from assay-based typing. A freely available public database, intended as a resource for researchers studying the immune response to SARS-CoV-2, is where the repertoires were released. The samples were drawn from two sources: the first 160 participants of the ongoing ImmuneRACE study, and 950 to 1,500 subjects contributed by 6 global collaborators. The dataset comprised deeply sampled blood TCRbeta repertoires from subjects exposed to, actively infected with, or recovered from COVID-19. The prospective study material was composed of cDNA or gDNA derived from T cells, B-cell-depleted T cells, or PBMCs.

The germline ends are 5 bases apart after V is trimmed by 0 bases and J by 6 bases. Taken from cysteine to phenylalanine, the CDR3 has 11 residues. Only the CDR3 part of the read is kept: 33 bases, read in frame from the first base. The germline V gene (reference sequence) provides CDR1 GTSNPN and CDR2 SVGIG. The immunoSEQ Assay, a bias-controlled multiplex PCR, was used to amplify TCRbeta CDR3 regions from genomic DNA. Processing in the source paper ran as follows. Within the assay, amplification of reference gene primers was used to estimate how many nucleated cells each sample contained. Sequence reads were collapsed and filtered to measure the absolute abundance of every unique TCRbeta CDR3 rearrangement. For each sample, productive Simpson clonality was calculated by taking the square root of Simpson's diversity index across productive rearrangements. The immuneACCESS repertoire file appears here via TCRdb, limited to in-frame rearrangements. These files lack a portion of the clones; in checked studies, under half of the deficit traces to unresolved V genes, and the cause of the others is not known. For V, J and clone size, that table is used; D and trimming come from the DNA. For this sample there are 220,000 or so clones; around 87% appear just once. The top ten clonotypes cover 3.5% of the sample.

The full study reports these points: How much clinical and demographic metadata was included differed by source and by participant, and the metadata was provided uncurated.

The V gene is TRBV30 and the J gene is TRBJ1-2, with an unclear D gene assignment. Sequenced sample: PBMCs or T cells enriched from blood (not recorded which). The clonotype comes from a woman aged 18-29 years in a cohort exposed to, infected with or recovered from COVID-19 (not recorded which). Read as DNA, the sequence is TGTGCCTGGAGTGTCGGTCATGGCTACACCTTC. Translation gives CAWSVGHGYTF.